This T cell receptor (beta chain) was recovered during a study of cytomegalovirus exposure and HLA in healthy donors. Study findings and constraints: As a later analysis showed, several of the most significant clusters appeared to be linked to common viral pathogens.

Primers included in the PCR were 60 Vbeta and 13 Jbeta primers. In the study's own analysis: In a later analysis, some 80 million unique TCR beta chains included roughly 11 million shared by two or more donors. Sequenced by immunoSEQ multiplex PCR; TCRdb stores in-frame clones only, minus some. V, J and clone size reflect that table, while D and trimming were determined from the DNA. Among hundreds of thousands of clones, approximately 82% were seen once, and the ten largest hold over 0.55%. Turning to this clone: The antigen remains unidentified.

V dropped 3 bases and J dropped 4 bases, with 10 bases sitting between them. CDR1 MGHDK and CDR2 SYGVNS come from the germline V gene. The CDR3 sequence is 14 residues long. The chain has TRBV25-1 and TRBJ2-1; D call uncertain. The sequenced sample was PBMCs. The origin of this receptor is a man aged 18 to 30 in good health and CMV-seronegative. The CDR3 here is CASSDVWRYNEQFF. The CDR3 DNA reads as TGTGCCAGCAGTGATGTATGGCGGTACAATGAGCAGTTCTTC.